This T cell receptor beta chain was retrieved from a study of cytotoxic CD8 clonotypes in ibrutinib-treated CLL. Regarding the study as a whole: Sustained-remission and progressing patients diverged in sampling times.

The table came from immunoSEQ multiplex PCR; TCRdb's copy has only in-frame clones and leaves some out. The data show approximately 140,000 clones, with roughly 90% seen just once and 10% to 13% held by the top ten. With respect to this clone: The antigen remains unidentified.

Frozen-stored PBMCs produced 1.5 to 2.5 micrograms of genomic DNA for TCR beta libraries. Trimming stripped 2 bases from V and 4 bases from J, with 18 bases between. Germline V gene lookup returns CDR1 GTSNPN and CDR2 SVGIG (reference sequence). The CDR3 loop spans 16 amino acids. The sequences come from PBMCs, collected after 12 months of ibrutinib treatment. The sequence was obtained from a human donor with chronic lymphocytic leukemia. The chain employs TRBV30 and TRBJ1-3; no definite D call. In DNA form, the CDR3 reads TGTGCCTGGAGTCTTAGACCGGGTCCTAACGGAAACACCATATATTTT. It is translated as CAWSLRPGPNGNTIYF.